The 24 T cell receptor beta chains given below trace back to one sample, sequenced in a study of graft-versus-host responses after intestinal transplantation. These receptors have no identified antigens. Sequencing used immunoSEQ multiplex PCR; TCRdb keeps in-frame clones, though not all of them. The table lists 100,000 to 120,000 clones, 93% of them singletons. The sample here was unstimulated CD8+ T cells sorted from spleen or lymph node cells, taken before intestinal transplant. The receptor source for this set is a human donor who received an intestinal transplant.

The gene calls are TRBV7-8 and TRBJ2-2; TRBD2 matches 8 bases. The CDR3 spans 13 residues. Germline-derived CDR1 and CDR2 are SGHVS and FQNEAQ. The V segment lost 6 bases and the J segment 7 bases; nucleotides outside the gene matches: 4. Here the CDR3 reads CASRNGGVGELFF. The CDR3 DNA follows: TGTGCCAGCAGAAACGGGGGGGTCGGGGAGCTGTTTTTT. Filled out from reference TRBV7-8 and TRBJ2-2, the complete variable domain reads GAGVSQSPRYKVAKRGQDVALRCDPISGHVSLFWYQQALGQGPEFLTYFQNEAQLDKSGLPSDRFFAERPEGSVSTLKIQRTQQEDSAVYLCASRNGGVGELFFGEGSRLTVL.

The chain has TRBV6-1 and TRBJ1-5; D uncertain. V was cut by 2 bases and J by 7 bases, with 3 bases left in between. Per germline, CDR1 MNHNS and CDR2 SASEGT. CDR3 size: 11 residues. The CDR3 sequence: CASSENQPQHF. CDR3 in DNA: TGTGCCAGCAGTGAAAACCAGCCCCAGCATTTT.

The chain combines TRBV9 with TRBJ2-7; D ambiguous. Between the trimmed V and J ends, which lost 1 base and 0 bases, there was a span of 8 bases. The CDR3 consists of 14 residues. CDR1 is SGDLS and CDR2 is YYNGEE in the germline V gene. The CDR3, as DNA: TGTGCCAGCAGCGTAATGCAGAGCTCCTACGAGCAGTACTTC. Translating gives CASSVMQSSYEQYF.

This clone was detected only once. The genes are TRBV5-1 and TRBJ2-7; 7 bases fit TRBD2. Germline V gene sequence: CDR1 SGHRS, CDR2 YFSETQ. With V trimmed by 0 bases and J by 2 bases, 8 bases remained unmatched. The CDR3 spans 16 residues. CDR3 in DNA: TGCGCCAGCAGCTTGGCTGTGCGGGAGACCCCCTACGAGCAGTACTTC. Translating it yields CASSLAVRETPYEQYF.

The rearrangement uses TRBV5-6 and TRBJ2-4; TRBD2 aligns across 7 bases. Germline V gene data show CDR1 as SGHDT and CDR2 as YYEEEE. After removal of 1 base from V and 5 bases from J, the junction contained 6 bases not matched to a gene. The CDR3 is made up of 15 amino acids. CDR3 residues: CASSLSAGVENIQYF. The CDR3 bases are TGTGCCAGCAGCTTGAGTGCGGGAGTTGAAAACATTCAGTACTTC.

The rearrangement uses TRBV19 and TRBJ2-1; unclear D gene. V was clipped by 3 bases and J by 4 bases, with 4 bases between them. Germline V CDR1 and CDR2: LNHDA, SQIVND (reference sequence). The CDR3 extends over 12 amino acids. Here the CDR3 DNA reads TGTGCCAGTAGTATGGGTTACAATGAGCAGTTCTTC. Translated: CASSMGYNEQFF.

This clone is a singleton in its sample. The chain employs TRBV27 and TRBJ2-6; D call uncertain. This CDR3 comprises 15 residues. Deletions cut 3 bases from V and 0 bases from J, with 6 bases between. Per germline, CDR1 MNHEY and CDR2 SMNVEV (reference sequence). The CDR3 DNA is TGTGCCAGCAGTTTTGAGTACTCTGGGGCCAACGTCCTGACTTTC. This translates into CASSFEYSGANVLTF.

This sequence joins TRBV5-4 and TRBJ2-5, with a tentative D call TRBD2 (6 bases). The CDR3 is made up of 13 amino acids. The V end was cut by 7 bases, the J end by 1 base, with 11 bases between. Germline loops: CDR1 SGHNT, CDR2 YYREEE (reference sequence). CDR3 residues: CASRSGLQETQYF. CDR3 DNA: TGTGCCAGCCGCTCGGGACTCCAAGAGACCCAGTACTTC.

This chain connects TRBV6-5 to TRBJ2-7; D gene unclear. In germline, CDR1 is MNHEY, CDR2 SVGAGI. V was cut by 6 bases and J by 1 base, with 7 bases left in between. This CDR3 has 12 residues. CDR3 sequence: CASSRSSYEQYF. Here the CDR3 DNA reads TGTGCCAGCAGCCGGTCGTCCTACGAGCAGTACTTC.

The CDR3 loop is CASSFGPGMNEQFF. As DNA, the CDR3 is TGCGCCAGCAGCTTTGGTCCAGGGATGAATGAGCAGTTCTTC. This chain uses TRBV5-1 with TRBJ2-1; D is possibly TRBD1 (5 bases). Germline CDR1 SGHRS, CDR2 YFSETQ. V was clipped by 2 bases and J by 7 bases, with 13 bases between them. The CDR3 contains 14 residues.

V and J are TRBV10-2 and TRBJ2-1; TRBD2 matches 7 bases. The CDR3 length is 17 residues. The germline gives CDR1 WSHSY, CDR2 SAAADI. V shed 3 bases and J 0 bases; nucleotides not matched to a gene: 8. This CDR3 reads CASSDLLASSSYNEQFF. CDR3 bases: TGCGCCAGCAGTGACCTACTAGCGTCGAGCTCCTACAATGAGCAGTTCTTC.

The chain combines TRBV7-9 with TRBJ1-2; no firm D call. The CDR3 is 12 amino acids. Trimming shortened V by 8 bases and J by 0 bases, and 7 bases separated the two germline ends. Germline values: CDR1 SEHNR, CDR2 FQNEAQ (reference sequence). The CDR3 loop reads CASGRTNYGYTF. For the CDR3, the DNA is TGTGCCAGCGGGAGAACTAACTATGGCTACACCTTC.

This clone was counted once. The chain is built from TRBV5-6 and TRBJ2-3; D may be TRBD2 (6 bases). CDR1 SGHDT and CDR2 YYEEEE come from the germline V gene. CDR3 length: 15 residues. With 0 bases removed from V and 4 bases from J, the gap between germline ends came to 12 bases. CDR3 residues: CASSLAGRGADTQYF. In DNA, the CDR3 is TGTGCCAGCAGCTTGGCAGGGCGGGGCGCAGATACGCAGTATTTT.

The chain has TRBV2 and TRBJ1-1, with unresolved D. The CDR3 loop spans 14 amino acids. Trimming cost V 1 base and J 4 bases, with 10 bases left between them. Per the germline V gene, CDR1 is SNHLY and CDR2 is FYNNEI. The CDR3 spells CASSEGARSTEAFF. CDR3 sequence (DNA): TGTGCCAGCAGTGAAGGGGCTCGTAGCACTGAAGCTTTCTTT. Looking up the rest from reference TRBV2 and TRBJ1-1 gives the full variable domain: EPEVTQTPSHQVTQMGQEVILRCVPISNHLYFYWYRQILGQKVEFLVSFYNNEISEKSEIFDDQFSVERPDGSNFTLKIRSTKLEDSAMYFCASSEGARSTEAFFGQGTRLTVV.

The CDR3 nucleotides read TGTGCCAGCAGCTTAGGAACCCAGGGGAATTTAGGAGAGACCCAGTACTTC. This codes for CASSLGTQGNLGETQYF. V gene TRBV11-2 combines with J gene TRBJ2-5, with D perhaps matching TRBD1 (6 bases). V dropped 1 base and J dropped 4 bases, with 19 bases sitting between them. The germline CDR1 and CDR2 sequences are SGHAT and FQNNGV. CDR3 length equals 17 residues. The whole variable domain, filled in from reference TRBV11-2 and TRBJ2-5, reads EAGVAQSPRYKIIEKRQSVAFWCNPISGHATLYWYQQILGQGPKLLIQFQNNGVVDDSQLPKDRFSAERLKGVDSTLKIQPAKLEDSAVYLCASSLGTQGNLGETQYFGPGTRLLVL.

V is TRBV27 and J is TRBJ2-7; unclear D gene. The CDR3 has 14 residues. V was shortened by 6 bases and J by 0 bases, with 12 bases between the two germline ends. Germline V gene data show CDR1 as MNHEY and CDR2 as SMNVEV (reference sequence). Here the CDR3 DNA reads TGTGCCAGCAGGCCTAGACAAGCCTCCTACGAGCAGTACTTC. It encodes CASRPRQASYEQYF.

This chain uses TRBV7-9 with TRBJ2-1; 8 bases are shared with TRBD1. The CDR3 runs to 13 residues. J was trimmed by 8 bases and V by 6 bases; bases with no gene match: 6. Germline values: CDR1 SEHNR, CDR2 FQNEAQ (reference sequence). This CDR3 reads CASSAQGDDEQFF. CDR3 DNA: TGTGCCAGCAGTGCACAGGGGGACGATGAGCAGTTCTTC.

CDR3 loop: CASSWTGEGYEQYF. CDR3 nucleotides: TGTGCCAGCAGCTGGACAGGGGAGGGCTACGAGCAGTACTTC. This sequence joins TRBV11-3 and TRBJ2-7, with TRBD1 identical over 9 bases. Germline V gene data show CDR1 as SGHNT and CDR2 as YENEEA. The CDR3 runs 14 residues. V lost 4 bases and J lost 3; bases outside the gene matches: 4.

The chain links TRBV9 to TRBJ2-1; D may be TRBD1 or TRBD2 (5 bases each). The CDR3 loop spans 11 amino acids. V gave up 7 bases and J gave up 10 bases, with 12 bases separating them. Per the germline V gene, CDR1 is SGDLS and CDR2 is YYNGEE. CDR3 loop: CASSIGAEQFF. The CDR3 DNA reads TGTGCCAGCTCTATCGGGGCGGAGCAGTTCTTC.

J is TRBJ1-1 and V is TRBV27; D gene uncertain. Trimming cost V 6 bases and J 0 bases, with 8 bases left between them. Germline CDR1 is MNHEY and CDR2 is SMNVEV (reference sequence). The length of the CDR3 is 13 residues. The DNA for the CDR3 is TGTGCCAGCAGCTACCAGATGAACACTGAAGCTTTCTTT. It specifies CASSYQMNTEAFF.

The chain is built from TRBV29-1 and TRBJ2-5, with D uncertain. The CDR3 is 12 amino acids. Germline loops: CDR1 SQVTM, CDR2 ANQGSEA. V was trimmed by 8 bases and J by 2 bases, leaving 12 bases between them. The CDR3 loop is CSFWQEQETQYF. CDR3 sequence (DNA): TGCAGCTTCTGGCAGGAACAAGAGACCCAGTACTTC.

The table lists this clone with a count of one. The V and J genes are TRBV11-3 and TRBJ2-3, with TRBD1 as a possible D gene (5 bases). This CDR3 region has 17 residues. Germline V gives CDR1 SGHNT, CDR2 YENEEA. Trimming stripped 0 bases from V and 2 bases from J, with 15 bases between. CDR3 sequence (DNA): TGTGCCAGCAGCTTAGATTCAACAGGAACTTACACAGATACGCAGTATTTT. This gives the protein CASSLDSTGTYTDTQYF.

A few counts support this clone. The chain employs TRBV7-2 and TRBJ2-2, with a tentative D call TRBD1 (6 bases). Germline V gives CDR1 SGHTA, CDR2 FQGNSA. The V gene lost 6 bases and the J gene lost 5 bases, with 16 bases spanning the gap. The CDR3 is 15 residues long. The CDR3 sequence is CASRQRGQMTGELFF. The CDR3 DNA sequence: TGTGCCAGCAGGCAGAGAGGACAGATGACCGGGGAGCTGTTTTTT.

This clone was seen just once. The V gene is TRBV6-5, the J gene TRBJ2-1, with 10 bases that match TRBD2. CDR1 and CDR2 (germline): MNHEY, SVGAGI. V lost 4 bases to trimming and J lost 7 bases; unmatched junction nucleotides: 7. The CDR3 length is 15 residues. The CDR3 spells CASSSTSGWINEQFF. In DNA, the CDR3 is TGTGCCAGCAGTTCGACTAGCGGGTGGATAAATGAGCAGTTCTTC.